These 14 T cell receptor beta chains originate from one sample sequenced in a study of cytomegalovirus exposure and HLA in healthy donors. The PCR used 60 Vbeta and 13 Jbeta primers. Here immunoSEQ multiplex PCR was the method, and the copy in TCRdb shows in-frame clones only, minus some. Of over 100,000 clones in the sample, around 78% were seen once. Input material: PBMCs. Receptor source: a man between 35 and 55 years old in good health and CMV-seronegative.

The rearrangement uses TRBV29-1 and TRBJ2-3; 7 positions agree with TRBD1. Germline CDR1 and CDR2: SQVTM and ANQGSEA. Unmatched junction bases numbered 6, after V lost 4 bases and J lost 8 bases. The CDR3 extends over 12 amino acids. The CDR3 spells CSVVEGAVTQYF. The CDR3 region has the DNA TGCAGCGTTGTTGAGGGGGCGGTTACGCAGTATTTT.

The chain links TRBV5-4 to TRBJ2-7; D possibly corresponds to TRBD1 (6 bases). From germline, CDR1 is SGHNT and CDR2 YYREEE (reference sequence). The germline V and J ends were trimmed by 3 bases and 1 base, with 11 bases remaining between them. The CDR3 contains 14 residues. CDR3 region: CASSSETGSYEQYF. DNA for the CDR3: TGTGCCAGCAGCTCGGAAACAGGGTCCTACGAGCAGTACTTC.

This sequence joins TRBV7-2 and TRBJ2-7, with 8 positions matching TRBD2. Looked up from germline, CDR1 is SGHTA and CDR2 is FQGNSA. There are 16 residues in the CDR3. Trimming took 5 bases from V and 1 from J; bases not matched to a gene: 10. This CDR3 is CASSRRAGGLSYEQYF. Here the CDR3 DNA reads TGTGCCAGCAGCCGACGGGCGGGGGGTTTGTCCTACGAGCAGTACTTC.

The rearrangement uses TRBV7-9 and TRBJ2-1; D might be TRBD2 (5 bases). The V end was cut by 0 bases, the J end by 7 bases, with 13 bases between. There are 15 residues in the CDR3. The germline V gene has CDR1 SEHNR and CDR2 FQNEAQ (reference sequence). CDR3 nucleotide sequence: TGTGCCAGCAGCTTAGCGTTGGGTACGGGGAATGAGCAGTTCTTC. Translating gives CASSLALGTGNEQFF.

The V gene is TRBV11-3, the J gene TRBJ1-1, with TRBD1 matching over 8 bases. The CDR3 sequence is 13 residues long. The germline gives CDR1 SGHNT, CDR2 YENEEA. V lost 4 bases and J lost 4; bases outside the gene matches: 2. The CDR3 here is CASSSTGATEAFF. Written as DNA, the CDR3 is TGTGCCAGCAGCTCGACAGGGGCCACTGAAGCTTTCTTT. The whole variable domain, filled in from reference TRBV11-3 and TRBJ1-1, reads EAGVVQSPRYKIIEKKQPVAFWCNPISGHNTLYWYLQNLGQGPELLIRYENEEAVDDSQLPKDRFSAERLKGVDSTLKIQPAELGDSAVYLCASSSTGATEAFFGQGTRLTVV.

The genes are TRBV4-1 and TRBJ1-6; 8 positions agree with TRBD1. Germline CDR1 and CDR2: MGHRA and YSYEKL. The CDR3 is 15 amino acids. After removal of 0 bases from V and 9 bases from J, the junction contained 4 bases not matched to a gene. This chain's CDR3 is CASSQDRTGISPLHF. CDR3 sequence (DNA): TGCGCCAGCAGCCAAGATCGGACAGGGATTTCACCCCTCCACTTT.

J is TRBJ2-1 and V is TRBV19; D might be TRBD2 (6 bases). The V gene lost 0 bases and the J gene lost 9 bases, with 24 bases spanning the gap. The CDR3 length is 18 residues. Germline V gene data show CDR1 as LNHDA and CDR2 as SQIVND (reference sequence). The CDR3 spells CASSIDLRAGFERGEQFF. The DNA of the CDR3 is TGTGCCAGTAGTATAGATTTGCGGGCGGGGTTCGAACGGGGTGAGCAGTTCTTC.

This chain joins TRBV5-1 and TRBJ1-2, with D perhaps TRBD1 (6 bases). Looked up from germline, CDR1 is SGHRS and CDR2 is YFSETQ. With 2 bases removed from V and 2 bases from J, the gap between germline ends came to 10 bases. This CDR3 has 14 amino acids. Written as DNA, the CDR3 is TGCGCCAGCAGCTTAACAGGGTTAAACTATGGCTACACCTTC. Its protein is CASSLTGLNYGYTF.

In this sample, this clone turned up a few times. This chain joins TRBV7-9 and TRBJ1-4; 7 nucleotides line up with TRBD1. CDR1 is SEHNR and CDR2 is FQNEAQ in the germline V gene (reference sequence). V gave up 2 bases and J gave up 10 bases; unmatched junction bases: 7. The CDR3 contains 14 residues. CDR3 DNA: TGTGCCAGCAGCTTAAGACAGGGTGTGGGAAAACTGTTTTTT. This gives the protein CASSLRQGVGKLFF.

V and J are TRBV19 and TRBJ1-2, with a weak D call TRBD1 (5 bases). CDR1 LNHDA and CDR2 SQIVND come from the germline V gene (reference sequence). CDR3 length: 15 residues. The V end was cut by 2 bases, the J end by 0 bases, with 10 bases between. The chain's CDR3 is CASSIRADTNYGYTF. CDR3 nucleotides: TGTGCCAGTAGTATAAGGGCGGACACTAACTATGGCTACACCTTC.

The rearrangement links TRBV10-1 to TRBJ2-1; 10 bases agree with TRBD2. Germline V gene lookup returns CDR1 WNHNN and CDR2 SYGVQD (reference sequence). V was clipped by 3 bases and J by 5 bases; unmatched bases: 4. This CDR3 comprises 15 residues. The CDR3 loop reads CASSEMGLANNEQFF. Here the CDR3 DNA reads TGCGCCAGCAGTGAAATGGGACTAGCGAACAATGAGCAGTTCTTC.

The CDR3 coding sequence is TGTGCCAGCAGCTCCTCCTACAGAGCGGATAATTCACCCCTCCACTTT. It codes for CASSSSYRADNSPLHF. The chain joins TRBV7-2 to TRBJ1-6; D remains ambiguous. Germline assignment: CDR1 SGHTA and CDR2 FQGNSA. This CDR3 contains 16 residues. V was shortened by 4 bases and J by 5 bases, with 15 bases between the two germline ends.

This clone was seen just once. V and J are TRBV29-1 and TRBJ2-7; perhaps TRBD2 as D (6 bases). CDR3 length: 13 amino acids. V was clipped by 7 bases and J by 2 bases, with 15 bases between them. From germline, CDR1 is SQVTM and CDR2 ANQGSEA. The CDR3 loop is CSANGGGAYEQYF. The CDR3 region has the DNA TGCAGCGCCAACGGTGGAGGGGCCTACGAGCAGTACTTC.

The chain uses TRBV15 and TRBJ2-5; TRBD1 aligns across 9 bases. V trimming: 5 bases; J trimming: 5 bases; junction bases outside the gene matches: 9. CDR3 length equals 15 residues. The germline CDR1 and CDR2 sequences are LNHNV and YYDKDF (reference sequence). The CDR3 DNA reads TGTGCCACCAGCCTGGACAGGGGCGTTTGGGAGACCCAGTACTTC. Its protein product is CATSLDRGVWETQYF.